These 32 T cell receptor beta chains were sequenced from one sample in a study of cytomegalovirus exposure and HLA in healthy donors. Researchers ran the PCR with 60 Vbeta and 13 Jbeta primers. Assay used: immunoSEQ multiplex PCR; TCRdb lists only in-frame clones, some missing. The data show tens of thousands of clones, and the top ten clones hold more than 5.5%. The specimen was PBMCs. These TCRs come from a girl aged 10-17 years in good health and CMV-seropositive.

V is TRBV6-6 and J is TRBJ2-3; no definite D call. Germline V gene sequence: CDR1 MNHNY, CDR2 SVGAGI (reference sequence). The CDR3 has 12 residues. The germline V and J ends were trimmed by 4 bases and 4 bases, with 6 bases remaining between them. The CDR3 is CASSSLPDTQYF. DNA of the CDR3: TGTGCCAGCAGTTCCCTCCCAGATACGCAGTATTTT.

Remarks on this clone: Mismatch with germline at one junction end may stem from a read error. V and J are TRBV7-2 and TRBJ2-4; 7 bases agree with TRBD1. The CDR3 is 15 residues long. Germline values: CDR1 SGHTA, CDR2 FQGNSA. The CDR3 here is CASSFNRGSGNIQYF. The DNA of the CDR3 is TGCGCCAGCAGCTTTAACAGGGGATCAGGGAACATTCAGTACTTC. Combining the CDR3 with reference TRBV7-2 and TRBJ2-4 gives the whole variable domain GAGVSQSPSNKVTEKGKDVELRCDPISGHTALYWYRQSLGQGLEFLIYFQGNSAPDKSGLPSDRFSAERTGGSVSTLTIQRTQQEDSAVYLCASSFNRGSGNIQYFGAGTRLSVL.

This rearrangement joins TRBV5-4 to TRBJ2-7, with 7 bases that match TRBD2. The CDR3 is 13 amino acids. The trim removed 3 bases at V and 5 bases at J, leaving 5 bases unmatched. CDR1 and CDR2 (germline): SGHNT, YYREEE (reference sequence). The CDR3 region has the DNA TGTGCCAGCAGCTGGGGGGGTTCGAACGAGCAGTACGTC. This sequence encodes CASSWGGSNEQYV.

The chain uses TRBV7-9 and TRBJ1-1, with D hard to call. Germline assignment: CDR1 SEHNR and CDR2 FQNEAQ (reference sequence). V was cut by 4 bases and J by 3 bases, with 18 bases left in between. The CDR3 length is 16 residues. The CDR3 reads CASSSPSRPGDTEAFF. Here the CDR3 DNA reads TGTGCCAGCAGCTCCCCAAGCCGGCCCGGGGACACTGAAGCTTTCTTT.

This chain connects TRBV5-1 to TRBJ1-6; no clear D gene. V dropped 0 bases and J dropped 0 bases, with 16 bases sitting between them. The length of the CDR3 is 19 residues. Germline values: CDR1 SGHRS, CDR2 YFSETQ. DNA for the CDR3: TGCGCCAGCAGCTTGGTCGGCAGCCAGCCAGGCTCCTATAATTCACCCCTCCACTTT. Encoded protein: CASSLVGSQPGSYNSPLHF.

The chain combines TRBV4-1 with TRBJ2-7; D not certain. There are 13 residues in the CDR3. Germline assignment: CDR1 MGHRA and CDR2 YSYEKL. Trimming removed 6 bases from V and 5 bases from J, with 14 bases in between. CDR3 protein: CASSPRASNEQYF. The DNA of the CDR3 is TGCGCCAGCAGTCCAAGAGCGTCAAACGAGCAGTACTTC.

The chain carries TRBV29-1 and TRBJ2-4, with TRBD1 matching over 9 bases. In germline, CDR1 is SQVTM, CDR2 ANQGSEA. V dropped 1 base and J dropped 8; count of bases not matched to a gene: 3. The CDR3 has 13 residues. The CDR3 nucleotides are TGCAGCGTTGAAGGGACAGGGGTGGACATTCAGTACTTC. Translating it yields CSVEGTGVDIQYF.

The CDR3 DNA reads TGTGCCTGGAGTGGGGGACAGGGGGCCCTTAATGAAAAACTGTTTTTT. Translating it yields CAWSGGQGALNEKLFF. The chain uses TRBV30 and TRBJ1-4; 12 nucleotides align to TRBD1. V lost 1 base and J lost 4; bases outside the gene matches: 4. The length of the CDR3 is 16 residues. Germline assignment: CDR1 GTSNPN and CDR2 SVGIG (reference sequence).

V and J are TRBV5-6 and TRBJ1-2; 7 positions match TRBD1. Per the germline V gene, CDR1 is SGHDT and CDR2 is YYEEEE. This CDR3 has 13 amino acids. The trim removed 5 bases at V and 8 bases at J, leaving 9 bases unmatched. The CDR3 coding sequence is TGTGCCAGCAGACCTGGACAGGTGAGAGGCTACACCTTC. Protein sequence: CASRPGQVRGYTF.

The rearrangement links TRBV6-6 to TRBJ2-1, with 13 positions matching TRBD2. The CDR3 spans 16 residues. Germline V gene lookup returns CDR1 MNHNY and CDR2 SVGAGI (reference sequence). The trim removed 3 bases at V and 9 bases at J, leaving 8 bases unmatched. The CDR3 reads CASSYPLAGGQSEQFF. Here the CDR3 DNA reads TGTGCCAGCAGTTATCCACTAGCGGGGGGGCAAAGTGAGCAGTTCTTC.

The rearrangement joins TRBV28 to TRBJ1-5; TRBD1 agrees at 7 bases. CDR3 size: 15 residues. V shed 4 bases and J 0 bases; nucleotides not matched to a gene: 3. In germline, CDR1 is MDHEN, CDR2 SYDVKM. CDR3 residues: CASSWGQTSNQPQHF. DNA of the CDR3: TGTGCCAGCAGTTGGGGACAGACTAGCAATCAGCCCCAGCATTTT.

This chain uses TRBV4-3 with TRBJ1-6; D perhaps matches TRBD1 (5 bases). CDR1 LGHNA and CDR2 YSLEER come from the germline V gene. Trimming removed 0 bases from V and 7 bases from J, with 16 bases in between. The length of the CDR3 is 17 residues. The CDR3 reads CASSQDRSGAGNSPLHF. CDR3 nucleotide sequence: TGCGCCAGCAGCCAAGACCGGAGCGGGGCCGGGAATTCACCCCTCCACTTT.

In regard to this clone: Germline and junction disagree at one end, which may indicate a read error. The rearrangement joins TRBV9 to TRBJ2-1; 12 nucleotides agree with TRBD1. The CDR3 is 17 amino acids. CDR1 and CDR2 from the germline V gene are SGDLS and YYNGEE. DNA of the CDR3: TGTGCCAGCAACGTAGGGACAGGGGGCTTCTCGGACAATGAGCAGTTCTTC. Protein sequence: CASNVGTGGFSDNEQFF.

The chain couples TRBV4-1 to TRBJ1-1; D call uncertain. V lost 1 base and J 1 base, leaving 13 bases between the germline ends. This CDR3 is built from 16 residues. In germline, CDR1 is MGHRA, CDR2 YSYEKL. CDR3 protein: CASSQAGPLENTEAFF. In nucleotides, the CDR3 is TGCGCCAGCAGCCAAGCCGGCCCTCTAGAGAACACTGAAGCTTTCTTT.

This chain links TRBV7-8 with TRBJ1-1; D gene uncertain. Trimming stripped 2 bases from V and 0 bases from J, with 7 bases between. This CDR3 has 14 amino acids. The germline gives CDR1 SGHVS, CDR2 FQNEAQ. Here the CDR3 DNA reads TGTGCCAGCAGCTTAAACTCACTGAACACTGAAGCTTTCTTT. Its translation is CASSLNSLNTEAFF. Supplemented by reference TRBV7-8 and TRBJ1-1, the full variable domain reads GAGVSQSPRYKVAKRGQDVALRCDPISGHVSLFWYQQALGQGPEFLTYFQNEAQLDKSGLPSDRFFAERPEGSVSTLKIQRTQQEDSAVYLCASSLNSLNTEAFFGQGTRLTVV.

The CDR3 is CASSLAPSGGTYNEQFF. CDR3 nucleotide sequence: TGTGCCAGCAGCTTGGCCCCTAGCGGGGGAACCTACAATGAGCAGTTCTTC. V usage is TRBV5-5 and J usage is TRBJ2-1; TRBD2 matches at 10 bases. This CDR3 region has 17 residues. Germline V gene lookup returns CDR1 SGHKS and CDR2 YYEKEE (reference sequence). V trimming: 0 bases; J trimming: 2 bases; junction bases outside the gene matches: 5.

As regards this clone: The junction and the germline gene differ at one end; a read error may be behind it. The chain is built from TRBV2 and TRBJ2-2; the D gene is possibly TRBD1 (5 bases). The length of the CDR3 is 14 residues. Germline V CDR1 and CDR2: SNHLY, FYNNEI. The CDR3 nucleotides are TGTGCCAGCAGAGAAGGGGCCAACACCGGGGAGCTGTTTTTT. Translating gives CASREGANTGELFF. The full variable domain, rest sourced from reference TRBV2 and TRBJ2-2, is EPEVTQTPSHQVTQMGQEVILRCVPISNHLYFYWYRQILGQKVEFLVSFYNNEISEKSEIFDDQFSVERPDGSNFTLKIRSTKLEDSAMYFCASREGANTGELFFGEGSRLTVL.

The CDR3 DNA sequence: TGTGCCACCAGCAATCGGGGTTTGGGGACAGATACGCAGTATTTT. This gives the protein CATSNRGLGTDTQYF. This sequence joins TRBV15 and TRBJ2-3, with a possible D match to TRBD2 (5 bases). The CDR3 length is 15 residues. The ends were cut back, 4 bases at V and 3 bases at J, with 14 bases in the middle. Per the germline V gene, CDR1 is LNHNV and CDR2 is YYDKDF (reference sequence).

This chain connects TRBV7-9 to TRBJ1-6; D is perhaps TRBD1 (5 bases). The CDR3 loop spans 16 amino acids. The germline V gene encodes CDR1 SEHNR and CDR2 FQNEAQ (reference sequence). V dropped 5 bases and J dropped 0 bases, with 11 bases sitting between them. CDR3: CASSRDGSSYNSPLHF. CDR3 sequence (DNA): TGTGCCAGCAGCAGGGACGGGAGCTCCTATAATTCACCCCTCCACTTT.

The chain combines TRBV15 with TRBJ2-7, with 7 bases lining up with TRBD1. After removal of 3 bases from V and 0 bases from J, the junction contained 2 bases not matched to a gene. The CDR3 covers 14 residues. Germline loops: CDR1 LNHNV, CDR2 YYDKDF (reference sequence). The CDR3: CATSSGTDSYEQYV. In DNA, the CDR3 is TGTGCCACCAGCAGCGGGACAGACTCCTACGAGCAGTACGTC.

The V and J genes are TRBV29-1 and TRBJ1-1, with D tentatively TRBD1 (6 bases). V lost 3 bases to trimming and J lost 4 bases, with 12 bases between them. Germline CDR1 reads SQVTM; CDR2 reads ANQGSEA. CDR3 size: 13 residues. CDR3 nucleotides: TGCAGCGTTGAGTCAGGGGAGGGCACTGAAGCTTTCTTT. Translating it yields CSVESGEGTEAFF.

CDR3 residues: CASSLGGGTYEQYF. CDR3 coding DNA: TGTGCCAGCAGCTTGGGTGGGGGGACCTACGAGCAGTACTTC. The chain carries TRBV5-5 and TRBJ2-7; the D gene is possibly TRBD2 (6 bases). Germline CDR1 SGHKS, CDR2 YYEKEE (reference sequence). This CDR3 has 14 amino acids. Trimming removed 0 bases from V and 2 bases from J, with 9 bases in between. Together with reference TRBV5-5 and TRBJ2-7, the CDR3 gives the full variable domain: DAGVTQSPTHLIKTRGQQVTLRCSPISGHKSVSWYQQVLGQGPQFIFQYYEKEERGRGNFPDRFSARQFPNYSSELNVNALLLGDSALYLCASSLGGGTYEQYFGPGTRLTVT.

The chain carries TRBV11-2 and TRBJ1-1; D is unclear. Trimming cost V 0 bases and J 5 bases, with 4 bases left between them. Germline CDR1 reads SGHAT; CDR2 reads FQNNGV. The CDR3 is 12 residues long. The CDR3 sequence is CASSLEETEAFF. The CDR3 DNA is TGTGCCAGCAGCTTAGAGGAGACTGAAGCTTTCTTT.

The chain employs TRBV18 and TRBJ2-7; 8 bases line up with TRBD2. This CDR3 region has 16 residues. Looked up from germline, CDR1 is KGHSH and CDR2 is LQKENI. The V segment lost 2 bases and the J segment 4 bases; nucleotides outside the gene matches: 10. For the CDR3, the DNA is TGTGCCAGCTCACCAGGTCCGGCGGGGGGTTTATACGAGCAGTACTTC. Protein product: CASSPGPAGGLYEQYF.

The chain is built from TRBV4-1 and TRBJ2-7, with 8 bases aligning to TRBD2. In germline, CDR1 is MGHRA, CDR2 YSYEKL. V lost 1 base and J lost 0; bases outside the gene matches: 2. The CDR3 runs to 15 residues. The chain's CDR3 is CASSQVAGSSYEQYF. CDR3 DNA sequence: TGCGCCAGCAGCCAAGTAGCGGGGAGCTCCTACGAGCAGTACTTC.

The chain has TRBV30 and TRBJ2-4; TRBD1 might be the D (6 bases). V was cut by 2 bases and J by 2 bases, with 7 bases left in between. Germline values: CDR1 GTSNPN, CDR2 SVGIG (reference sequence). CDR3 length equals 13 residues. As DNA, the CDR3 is TGTGCCTGGAGTCAGGGGTCCAAAAACATTCAGTACTTC. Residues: CAWSQGSKNIQYF.

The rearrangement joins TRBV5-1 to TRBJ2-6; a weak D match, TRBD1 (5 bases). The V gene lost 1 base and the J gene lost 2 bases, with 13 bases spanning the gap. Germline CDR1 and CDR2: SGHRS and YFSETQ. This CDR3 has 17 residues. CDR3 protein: CASSLTQGLTGANVLTF. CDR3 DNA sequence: TGCGCCAGCAGCTTGACTCAGGGCCTAACTGGGGCCAACGTCCTGACTTTC.

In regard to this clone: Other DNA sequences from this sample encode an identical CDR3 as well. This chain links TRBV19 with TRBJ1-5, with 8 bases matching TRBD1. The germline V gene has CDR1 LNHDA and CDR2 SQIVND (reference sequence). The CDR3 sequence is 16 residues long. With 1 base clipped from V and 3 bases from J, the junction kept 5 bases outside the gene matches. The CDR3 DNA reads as TGTGCCAGTAGTATAGGGACAGGGAGGTCCAATCAGCCCCAGCATTTT. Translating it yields CASSIGTGRSNQPQHF.

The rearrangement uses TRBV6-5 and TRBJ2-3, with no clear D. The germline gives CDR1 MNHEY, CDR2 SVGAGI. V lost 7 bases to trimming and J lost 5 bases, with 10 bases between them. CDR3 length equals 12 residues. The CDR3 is CASTAPGDTQYF. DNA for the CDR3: TGTGCCAGCACCGCCCCCGGAGATACGCAGTATTTT.

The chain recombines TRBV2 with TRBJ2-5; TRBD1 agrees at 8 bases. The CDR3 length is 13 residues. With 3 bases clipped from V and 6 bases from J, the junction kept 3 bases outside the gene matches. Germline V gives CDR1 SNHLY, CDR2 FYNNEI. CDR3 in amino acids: CASSDRGLKTQYF. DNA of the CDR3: TGTGCCAGCAGTGACAGGGGGCTAAAGACCCAGTACTTC.

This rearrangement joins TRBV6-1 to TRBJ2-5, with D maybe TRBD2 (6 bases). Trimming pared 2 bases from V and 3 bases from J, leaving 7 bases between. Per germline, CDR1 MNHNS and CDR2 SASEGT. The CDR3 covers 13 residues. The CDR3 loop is CASSEWGEETQYF. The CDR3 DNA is TGTGCCAGCAGTGAATGGGGGGAAGAGACCCAGTACTTC.

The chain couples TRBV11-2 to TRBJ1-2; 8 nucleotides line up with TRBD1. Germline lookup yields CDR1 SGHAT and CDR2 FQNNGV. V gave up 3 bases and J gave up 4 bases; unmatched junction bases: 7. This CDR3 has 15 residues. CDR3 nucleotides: TGTGCCAGCAGCTTGCAGGGGGCGCAGGGCTATGGCTACACCTTC. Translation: CASSLQGAQGYGYTF.